This T cell receptor beta chain was found in a study of tumor-infiltrating lymphocytes in primary liver carcinoma. Study background: Primary liver carcinomas in the patients were surgically resected.

Synthesis of TCR beta cDNA was carried out from 450 to 500 ng total RNA with a constant-region primer. Libraries of TCR beta came from three nested multiplex PCR rounds with slightly modified ARM-PCR. Use of TRBV1-TRBV30 forward primers with a C-beta reverse primer characterized the first two PCR rounds, which lasted 10 cycles each. TCRdb itself ran the multiplex PCR reads through MiXCR, one entry per CDR3 protein. The repertoire consists of about 200,000 distinct CDR3 sequences, with about 61% occurring once and the leading ten covering roughly 7%. The CDR3 is 15 residues long. In germline, CDR1 is MNHNY, CDR2 SVGAGI (reference sequence). Trimming took 4 bases from V and 2 from J, leaving 12 bases between them. Unsorted whole blood yielded the blood RNA, and germline DNA was also extracted. Of note for this clonotype: Since a much larger clone is just one base distant, this may be a read error.

Source material: peripheral blood. V gene TRBV6-6 combines with J gene TRBJ2-4, with a possible D match to TRBD1 (5 bases). This receptor was identified in a woman aged 55-75 years with primary liver carcinoma and hepatitis B virus infection. In nucleotides, the CDR3 is TGTGCCAGCAGTTCAGCCCAGGGAACCAAAAACATTCAGTACTTC. It encodes CASSSAQGTKNIQYF.